The 21 T cell receptor beta chains below were found in one sample sequenced in a study of T cells in Graves' hyperthyroidism and ophthalmopathy. Amplification targeted TCR beta CDR3 regions from RNA transcripts. The study used the HTBI primer set for a first-round RT-PCR of the TCR CDR3. Via MiXCR, TCRdb re-called the multiplex PCR reads, giving one row per CDR3 protein. This table holds about 700,000 distinct CDR3 sequences, around 15% found once. What was sequenced was blood. Receptors originate from a woman aged 18-35 years with Graves' hyperthyroidism.

The sample holds many counts of this clonotype. The CDR3 here is CASSSPSRFGTRDYEQYF. The CDR3 DNA is TGTGCCAGCAGCTCACCTAGTAGGTTTGGGACTAGAGACTACGAGCAGTACTTC. The chain couples TRBV7-3 to TRBJ2-7; 8 positions agree with TRBD2. V trimming: 4 bases; J trimming: 3 bases; junction bases outside the gene matches: 17. Germline V gene data show CDR1 as SGHTA and CDR2 as FQGTGA. This CDR3 has 18 amino acids.

This clonotype was recorded a few times. The chain is built from TRBV15 and TRBJ2-5; tentative D call: TRBD2 (5 bases). The V and J ends lost 3 bases and 4 bases respectively, with 12 bases between them. The V gene's germline CDR1 is LNHNV and CDR2 YYDKDF (reference sequence). There are 14 residues in the CDR3. CDR3 sequence reads: CATSRFVTIETQYF. The CDR3 DNA reads as TGTGCCACCAGCAGGTTCGTGACTATAGAGACCCAGTACTTC.

This clonotype has at least ten counts. This chain joins TRBV2 and TRBJ2-3; 8 positions agree with TRBD2. CDR1 and CDR2 (germline): SNHLY, FYNNEI. The trim removed 7 bases at V and 0 bases at J, leaving 12 bases unmatched. The CDR3 contains 17 residues. CDR3 in amino acids: CASTEGGREGSTDTQYF. CDR3 bases: TGTGCCAGCACCGAGGGAGGACGGGAGGGAAGCACAGATACGCAGTATTTT.

This clonotype was recorded many times. The chain employs TRBV4-1 and TRBJ1-1, with 9 bases identical to TRBD1. Germline V gene lookup returns CDR1 MGHRA and CDR2 YSYEKL. The CDR3 has 19 amino acids. The J segment lost 1 base and the V segment lost 3 bases, leaving 15 bases of the junction unmatched. The CDR3 sequence: CASSHFPGQGNGKNTEAFF. In nucleotides, the CDR3 is TGCGCCAGCAGCCATTTCCCGGGACAGGGAAATGGTAAGAACACTGAAGCTTTCTTT.

V gene TRBV28 combines with J gene TRBJ2-7; 8 nucleotides align to TRBD2. Germline V gives CDR1 MDHEN, CDR2 SYDVKM. Losses at the gene ends were 3 bases for V and 4 bases for J; bases not matched to a gene: 11. This CDR3 comprises 16 residues. CDR3: CASSLDPYGLAYEQYF. Here the CDR3 DNA reads TGTGCCAGCAGTTTGGACCCCTACGGACTAGCTTACGAGCAGTACTTC. Based on the CDR3 plus reference TRBV28 and TRBJ2-7, the full variable domain is DVKVTQSSRYLVKRTGEKVFLECVQDMDHENMFWYRQDPGLGLRLIYFSYDVKMKEKGDIPEGYSVSREKKERFSLILESASTNQTSMYLCASSLDPYGLAYEQYFGPGTRLTVT.

The chain joins TRBV11-2 to TRBJ2-1; D not certain. Trimming stripped 5 bases from V and 8 bases from J, with 10 bases between. The germline gives CDR1 SGHAT, CDR2 FQNNGV. The CDR3 runs to 12 residues. CDR3 sequence (DNA): TGTGCCAGCAGCCCTAGGCCGTATGAGCAGTTCTTC. Its protein is CASSPRPYEQFF.

The chain is built from TRBV6-2 or TRBV6-3 and TRBJ1-1; D is unclear. The CDR3 is made up of 14 amino acids. The germline CDR1 and CDR2 sequences are MNHEY and SVGEGT. V was pared by 7 bases and J by 5 bases, with 17 bases between. CDR3 coding DNA: TGTGCCAGCACCGATAGAAGCGGGGTGACTGAAGCTTTCTTT. Translating it yields CASTDRSGVTEAFF.

J is TRBJ1-1 and V is TRBV20-1, with a possible D match to TRBD1 (6 bases). Germline CDR1 is DFQATT and CDR2 is SNEGSKA (reference sequence). The CDR3 is made up of 14 amino acids. V was cut by 0 bases and J by 1 base, with 9 bases left in between. The CDR3 bases are TGCAGTGCTAGAGAAGGGGGTGGGAACACTGAAGCTTTCTTT. This sequence encodes CSAREGGGNTEAFF.

This clonotype was picked up many times. The chain joins TRBV7-8 to TRBJ2-7; unclear D gene. The V gene's germline CDR1 is SGHVS and CDR2 FQNEAQ. This CDR3 has 12 amino acids. The V and J ends lost 5 bases and 5 bases respectively, with 10 bases between them. CDR3 DNA sequence: TGTGCCAGCAGCCTACGAATCAACGAGCAGTACTTC. It translates to CASSLRINEQYF.

The gene calls are TRBV6-1 and TRBJ2-2; 10 bases agree with TRBD2. The CDR3 loop spans 17 amino acids. In germline, CDR1 is MNHNS, CDR2 SASEGT. V trimming: 7 bases; J trimming: 2 bases; junction bases outside the gene matches: 10. CDR3: CASIVRTSGLNTGELFF. The CDR3 nucleotides read TGTGCCAGCATAGTGAGGACTAGCGGCTTAAACACCGGGGAGCTGTTTTTT.

On this clonotype: An end of the junction differs from the germline gene, which may be a read error. J is TRBJ2-1 and V is TRBV28; D gene ambiguous. The length of the CDR3 is 13 residues. Per germline, CDR1 MDHEN and CDR2 SYDVKM. The CDR3 DNA reads as TGTGCCAGCAGTTCAGTGTCCTACGATGAGCAGTTCTTC. Its protein product is CASSSVSYDEQFF.

This clonotype was seen only a few times. The chain couples TRBV30 to TRBJ2-3, with 12 bases that match TRBD2. Germline values: CDR1 GTSNPN, CDR2 SVGIG (reference sequence). The V and J ends lost 4 bases and 7 bases, in that order; junction bases with no gene match: 6. This CDR3 comprises 14 residues. The chain's CDR3 is CAWILAGGPNTQYF. In nucleotides, the CDR3 is TGTGCCTGGATTCTAGCGGGAGGGCCGAATACGCAGTATTTT.

This clonotype was observed a handful of times. The rearrangement joins TRBV9 to TRBJ2-3; D unclear. CDR1 and CDR2 (germline): SGDLS, YYNGEE. The CDR3 covers 15 residues. Trimming left V 0 bases short and J 0 bases short, with 8 bases between. CDR3 coding DNA: TGTGCCAGCAGCGTAGGTTTAGGAAGCACAGATACGCAGTATTTT. Translating it yields CASSVGLGSTDTQYF.

J is TRBJ2-7 and V is TRBV6-5, with 7 bases aligning to TRBD2. V was clipped by 0 bases and J by 2 bases; unmatched bases: 4. The CDR3 is 15 amino acids. Germline CDR1 is MNHEY and CDR2 is SVGAGI. CDR3: CASSYSAGATYEQYF. In nucleotides, the CDR3 is TGTGCCAGCAGTTACTCTGCGGGAGCGACCTACGAGCAGTACTTC.

This clonotype has ten or more counts. This chain uses TRBV20-1 with TRBJ2-3; TRBD2 matches at 7 bases. The CDR3 has 13 residues. CDR1 is DFQATT, CDR2 SNEGSKA, per germline (reference sequence). The J segment lost 1 base and the V segment lost 3 bases, leaving 1 base of the junction unmatched. The CDR3: CSASTSGTDTQYF. CDR3 nucleotide sequence: TGCAGTGCTAGTACTAGCGGCACAGATACGCAGTATTTT.

In its sample, this clonotype was seen many times. The rearrangement joins TRBV27 to TRBJ1-6; a possible D gene is TRBD1 (5 bases). V was pared by 4 bases and J by 4 bases, with 17 bases between. The germline V gene has CDR1 MNHEY and CDR2 SMNVEV (reference sequence). The CDR3 sequence is 17 residues long. The CDR3 DNA sequence: TGTGCCAGCAGTTCGGACAACCCGATACGATATAATTCACCCCTCCACTTT. Translating gives CASSSDNPIRYNSPLHF.

This clonotype was seen many times. The chain couples TRBV10-1 to TRBJ2-3; 13 nucleotides agree with TRBD2. Germline V gene data show CDR1 as WNHNN and CDR2 as SYGVQD (reference sequence). V gave up 6 bases and J gave up 4 bases; unmatched junction bases: 16. The CDR3 spans 19 residues. CDR3 region: CASSSGLAGAIPTADTQYF. CDR3 DNA sequence: TGCGCCAGCAGCTCCGGACTAGCGGGAGCCATCCCAACGGCAGATACGCAGTATTTT.

The chain recombines TRBV30 with TRBJ2-7; 9 bases match TRBD1. Germline V gene data show CDR1 as GTSNPN and CDR2 as SVGIG (reference sequence). V shed 0 bases, J shed 0 bases, and the junction held 15 bases outside the gene matches. The CDR3 runs 19 residues. Here the CDR3 reads CAWSVRVGGQGKSSYEQYF. CDR3 coding DNA: TGTGCCTGGAGTGTACGGGTGGGGGGACAGGGTAAAAGCTCCTACGAGCAGTACTTC.

This clonotype showed up just once. Mismatch with germline at one junction end may stem from a read error. The V and J genes are TRBV7-2 and TRBJ1-1, with 8 bases matching TRBD1. CDR3 length equals 14 residues. Germline assignment: CDR1 SGHTA and CDR2 FQGNSA. CDR3 bases: TGTGCCAGCAGCTATCCGGGACAGGACACTAAAGCTTTCTTT. It is translated as CASSYPGQDTKAFF.

This clonotype was observed many times. The chain is built from TRBV12-3 or TRBV12-4 and TRBJ2-3; D is uncertain. The CDR3 runs 14 residues. V lost 10 bases to trimming and J lost 0 bases, with 14 bases between them. This chain's CDR3 is CAIGPAESTDTQYF. The CDR3 bases are TGTGCCATTGGACCGGCGGAGAGCACAGATACGCAGTATTTT.

This clonotype came up a few times. V gene TRBV5-4 combines with J gene TRBJ2-1; D is unresolved. This CDR3 is 11 amino acids long. Germline V lookup: CDR1 SGHNT, CDR2 YYREEE (reference sequence). The germline V and J ends were trimmed by 0 bases and 13 bases, with 8 bases remaining between them. This CDR3 is CASSLDRLQFF. CDR3 nucleotide sequence: TGTGCCAGCAGCTTGGATAGGTTACAGTTCTTC. The full variable domain, with the rest looked up from reference TRBV5-4 and TRBJ2-1, is ETGVTQSPTHLIKTRGQQVTLRCSSQSGHNTVSWYQQALGQGPQFIFQYYREEENGRGNFPPRFSGLQFPNYSSELNVNALELDDSALYLCASSLDRLQFFGPGTRLTVL.